This entry features one T cell receptor beta chain sequence. Its antigen is currently unknown. Per the germline V gene, CDR1 is MNHEY and CDR2 is SMNVEV (reference sequence). The CDR3 has 15 residues. V lost 2 bases and J lost 6; bases outside the gene matches: 4. This sample stems from a study of blood T cells in healthy people across ages. Regarding the study as a whole: A strong correlation was seen between TCR beta diversity and naive T cell percentage. Long-lived donors had more naive CD4+ cells and higher diversity than aged donors.

Alongside a J-beta primer mix, a sample-barcoded 5' primer served in a second PCR lasting roughly 7 to 11 cycles. Every single cDNA molecule received a tag from a template-switch adaptor with 12 random nucleotides. A single record per CDR3 protein comes from TCRdb applying MiXCR to the 5' RACE reads. The profile shows about 730,000 distinct CDR3 sequences, about 42% of them singletons. The clonotype was recovered from a woman aged 55-69 years in good health. Sequenced material: blood. The chain links TRBV27 to TRBJ2-2; 9 bases align to TRBD1. The DNA of the CDR3 is TGTGCCAGCAGTTTAGACAGGGGGATTCCCGGGGAGCTGTTTTTT. Translated: CASSLDRGIPGELFF.